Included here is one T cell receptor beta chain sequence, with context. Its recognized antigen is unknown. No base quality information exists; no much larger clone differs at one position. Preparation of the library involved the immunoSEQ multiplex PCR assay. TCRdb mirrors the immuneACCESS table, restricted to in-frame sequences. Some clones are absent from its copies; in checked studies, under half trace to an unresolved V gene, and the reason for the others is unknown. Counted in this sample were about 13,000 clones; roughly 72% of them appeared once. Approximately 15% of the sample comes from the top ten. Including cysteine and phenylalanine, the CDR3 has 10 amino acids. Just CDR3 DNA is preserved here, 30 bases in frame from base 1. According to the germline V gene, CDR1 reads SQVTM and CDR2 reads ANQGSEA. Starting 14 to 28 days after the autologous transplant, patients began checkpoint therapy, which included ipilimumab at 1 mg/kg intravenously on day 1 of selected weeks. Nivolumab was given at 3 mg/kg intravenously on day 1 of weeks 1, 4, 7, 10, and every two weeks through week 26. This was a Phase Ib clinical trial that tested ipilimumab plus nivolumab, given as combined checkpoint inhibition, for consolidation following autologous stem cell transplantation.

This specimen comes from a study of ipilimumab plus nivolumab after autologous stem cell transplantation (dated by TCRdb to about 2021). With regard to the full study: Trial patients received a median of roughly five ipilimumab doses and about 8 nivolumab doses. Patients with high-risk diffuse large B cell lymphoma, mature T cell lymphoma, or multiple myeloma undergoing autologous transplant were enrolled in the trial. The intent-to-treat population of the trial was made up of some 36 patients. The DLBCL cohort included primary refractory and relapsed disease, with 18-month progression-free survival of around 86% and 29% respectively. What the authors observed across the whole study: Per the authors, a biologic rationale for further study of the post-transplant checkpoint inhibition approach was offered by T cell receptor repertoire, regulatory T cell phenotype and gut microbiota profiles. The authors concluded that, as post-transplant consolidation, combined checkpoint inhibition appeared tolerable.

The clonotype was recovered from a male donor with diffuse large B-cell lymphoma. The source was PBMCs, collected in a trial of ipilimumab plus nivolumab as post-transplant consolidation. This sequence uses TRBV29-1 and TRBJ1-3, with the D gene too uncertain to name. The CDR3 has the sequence CRAGRNTIYF. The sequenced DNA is TGCAGGGCCGGGCGAAACACCATATATTTT.